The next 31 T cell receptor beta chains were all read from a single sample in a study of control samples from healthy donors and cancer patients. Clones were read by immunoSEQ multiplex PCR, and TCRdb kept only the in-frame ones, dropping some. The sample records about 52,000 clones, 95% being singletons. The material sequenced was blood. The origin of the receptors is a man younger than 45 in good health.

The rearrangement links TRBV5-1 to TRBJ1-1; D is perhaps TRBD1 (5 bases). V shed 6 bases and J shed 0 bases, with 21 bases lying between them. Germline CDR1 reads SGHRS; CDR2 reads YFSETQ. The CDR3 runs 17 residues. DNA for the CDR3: TGCGCCAGCACCCCGCAGGGTCTCTTGGGCTTGAACACTGAAGCTTTCTTT. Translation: CASTPQGLLGLNTEAFF.

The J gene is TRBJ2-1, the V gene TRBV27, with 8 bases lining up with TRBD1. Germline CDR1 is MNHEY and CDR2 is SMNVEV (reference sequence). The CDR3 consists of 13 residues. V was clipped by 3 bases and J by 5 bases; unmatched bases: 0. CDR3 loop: CASSLTGDNEQFF. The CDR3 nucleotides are TGTGCCAGCAGTTTGACAGGGGACAATGAGCAGTTCTTC.

The CDR3 nucleotides are TGTGCCAGTAGCCGCGACAGGGATGGGTCCTACGAGCAGTACTTC. Protein sequence: CASSRDRDGSYEQYF. The J gene is TRBJ2-7, the V gene TRBV19; 7 positions match TRBD1. Germline V gives CDR1 LNHDA, CDR2 SQIVND (reference sequence). This CDR3 has 15 amino acids. V shed 6 bases and J 1 base; nucleotides not matched to a gene: 9.

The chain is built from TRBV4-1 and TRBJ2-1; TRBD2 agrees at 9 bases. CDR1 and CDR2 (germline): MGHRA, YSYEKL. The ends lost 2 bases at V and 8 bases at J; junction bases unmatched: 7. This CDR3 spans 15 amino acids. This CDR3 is CASSQTAGGLHEQFF. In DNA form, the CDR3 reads TGCGCCAGCAGCCAAACAGCGGGAGGTTTACATGAGCAGTTCTTC.

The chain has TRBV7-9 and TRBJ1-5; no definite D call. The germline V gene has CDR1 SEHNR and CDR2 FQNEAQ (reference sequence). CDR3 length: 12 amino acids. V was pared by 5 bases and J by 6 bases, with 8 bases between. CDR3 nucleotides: TGTGCCAGCAGCGTTGGGGTTCAGCCCCAGCATTTT. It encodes CASSVGVQPQHF.

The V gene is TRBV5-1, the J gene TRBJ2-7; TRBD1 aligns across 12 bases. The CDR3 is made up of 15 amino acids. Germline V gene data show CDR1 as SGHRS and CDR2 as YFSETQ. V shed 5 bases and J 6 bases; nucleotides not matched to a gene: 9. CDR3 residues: CASRTGTGGIVEQYF. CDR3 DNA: TGCGCCAGCAGAACCGGGACAGGGGGCATCGTCGAGCAGTACTTC.

The CDR3 DNA reads as TGTGCCTGGAGGGAGGAAAAACTGTTTTTT. It translates to CAWREEKLFF. The V call is TRBV30, the J call TRBJ1-4; the D is unclear. This CDR3 is built from 10 residues. CDR1 and CDR2 from the germline V gene are GTSNPN and SVGIG (reference sequence). Trimming left V 3 bases short and J 8 bases short, with 4 bases between.

CDR3 sequence (DNA): TGCGCCAGCAGCCCCCGGGACAGGGGGCATTCACCCCTCCACTTT. Its translation: CASSPRDRGHSPLHF. The chain carries TRBV5-1 and TRBJ1-6; 12 nucleotides align to TRBD1. After removal of 4 bases from V and 8 bases from J, the junction contained 4 bases not matched to a gene. The CDR3 sequence is 15 residues long. The germline gives CDR1 SGHRS, CDR2 YFSETQ.

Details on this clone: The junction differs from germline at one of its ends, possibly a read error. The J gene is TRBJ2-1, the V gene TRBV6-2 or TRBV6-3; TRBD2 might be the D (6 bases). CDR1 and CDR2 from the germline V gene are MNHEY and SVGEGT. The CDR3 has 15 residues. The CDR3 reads CVSSYGRLANNEQFF. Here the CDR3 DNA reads TGTGTCAGCAGTTACGGTAGGCTAGCGAACAATGAGCAGTTCTTC.

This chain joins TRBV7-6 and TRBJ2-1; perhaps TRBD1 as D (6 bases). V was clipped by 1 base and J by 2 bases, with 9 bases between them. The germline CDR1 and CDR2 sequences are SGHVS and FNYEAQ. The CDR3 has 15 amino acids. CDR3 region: CASSLEGVTYNEQFF. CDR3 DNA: TGTGCCAGCAGCTTAGAGGGGGTAACCTACAATGAGCAGTTCTTC.

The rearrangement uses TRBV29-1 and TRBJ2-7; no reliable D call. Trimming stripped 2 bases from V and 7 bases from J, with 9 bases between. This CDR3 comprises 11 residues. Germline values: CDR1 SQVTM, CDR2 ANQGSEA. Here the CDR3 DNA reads TGCAGCGTTGAAACGGACGTAGAGCAGTACTTC. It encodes CSVETDVEQYF.

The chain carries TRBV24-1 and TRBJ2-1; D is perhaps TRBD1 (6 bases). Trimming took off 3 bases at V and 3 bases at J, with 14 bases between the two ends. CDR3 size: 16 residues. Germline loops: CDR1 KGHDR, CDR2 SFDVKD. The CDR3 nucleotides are TGTGCCACCAGTGATGTGAACAGGGTGGGCTACAATGAGCAGTTCTTC. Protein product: CATSDVNRVGYNEQFF.

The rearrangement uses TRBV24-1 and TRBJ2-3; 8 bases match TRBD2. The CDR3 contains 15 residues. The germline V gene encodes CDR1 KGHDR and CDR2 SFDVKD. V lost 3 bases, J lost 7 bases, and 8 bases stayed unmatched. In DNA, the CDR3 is TGTGCCACCAGTGATCTGGGACTAGGTACGAATACGCAGTATTTT. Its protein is CATSDLGLGTNTQYF.

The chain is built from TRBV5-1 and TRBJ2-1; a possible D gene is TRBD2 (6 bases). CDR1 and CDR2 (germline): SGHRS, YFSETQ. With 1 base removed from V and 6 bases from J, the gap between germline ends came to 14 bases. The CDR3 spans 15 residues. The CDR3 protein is CASSLSPGAVNEQFF. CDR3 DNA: TGCGCCAGCAGCTTGTCCCCGGGAGCAGTCAATGAGCAGTTCTTC.

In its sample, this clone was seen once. CDR3 sequence reads: CASSEGWGARQPQHF. As DNA, the CDR3 is TGTGCCAGCAGTGAGGGTTGGGGGGCGCGTCAGCCCCAGCATTTT. This chain links TRBV6-1 with TRBJ1-5; possible D gene TRBD1, 6 bases. In germline, CDR1 is MNHNS, CDR2 SASEGT. The CDR3 covers 15 residues. Trimming stripped 3 bases from V and 6 bases from J, with 15 bases between.

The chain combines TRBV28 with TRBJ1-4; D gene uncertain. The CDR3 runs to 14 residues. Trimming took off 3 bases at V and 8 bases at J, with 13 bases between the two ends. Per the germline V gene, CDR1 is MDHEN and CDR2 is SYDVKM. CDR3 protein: CASSFIPGGEKLFF. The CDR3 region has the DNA TGTGCCAGCAGTTTCATACCAGGCGGGGAAAAACTGTTTTTT. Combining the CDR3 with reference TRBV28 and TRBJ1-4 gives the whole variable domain DVKVTQSSRYLVKRTGEKVFLECVQDMDHENMFWYRQDPGLGLRLIYFSYDVKMKEKGDIPEGYSVSREKKERFSLILESASTNQTSMYLCASSFIPGGEKLFFGSGTQLSVL.

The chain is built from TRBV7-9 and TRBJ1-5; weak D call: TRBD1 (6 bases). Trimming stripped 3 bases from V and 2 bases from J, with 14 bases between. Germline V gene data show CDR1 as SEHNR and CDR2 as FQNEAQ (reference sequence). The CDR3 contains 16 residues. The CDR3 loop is CASSFGGTRGNQPQHF. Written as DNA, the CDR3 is TGTGCCAGCAGCTTTGGAGGGACACGAGGCAATCAGCCCCAGCATTTT.

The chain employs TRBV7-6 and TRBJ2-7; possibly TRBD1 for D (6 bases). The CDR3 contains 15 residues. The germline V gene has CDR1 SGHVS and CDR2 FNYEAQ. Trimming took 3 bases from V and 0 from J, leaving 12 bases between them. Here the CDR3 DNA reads TGTGCCAGCAGCTTTCGGGACACCGGCTCCTACGAGCAGTACTTC. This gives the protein CASSFRDTGSYEQYF.

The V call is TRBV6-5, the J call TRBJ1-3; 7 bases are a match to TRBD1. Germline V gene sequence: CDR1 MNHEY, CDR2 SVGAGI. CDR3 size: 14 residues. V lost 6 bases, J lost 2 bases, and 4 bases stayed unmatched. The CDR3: CASRVDRAGNTIYF. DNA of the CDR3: TGTGCCAGCAGAGTCGACAGGGCTGGAAACACCATATATTTT.

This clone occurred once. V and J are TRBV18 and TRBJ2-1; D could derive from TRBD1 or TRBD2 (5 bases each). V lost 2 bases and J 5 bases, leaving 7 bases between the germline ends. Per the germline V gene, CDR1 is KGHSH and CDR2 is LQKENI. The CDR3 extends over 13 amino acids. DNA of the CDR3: TGTGCCAGCTCACCAGGGGGAAACAATGAGCAGTTCTTC. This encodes CASSPGGNNEQFF.

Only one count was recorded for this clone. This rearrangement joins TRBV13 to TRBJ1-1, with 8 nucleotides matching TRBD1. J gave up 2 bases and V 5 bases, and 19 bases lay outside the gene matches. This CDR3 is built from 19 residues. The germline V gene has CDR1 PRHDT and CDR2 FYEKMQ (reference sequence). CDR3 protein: CASSPMDRAKGWYNTEAFF. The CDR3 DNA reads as TGTGCCAGCAGCCCCATGGACAGGGCGAAAGGTTGGTATAACACTGAAGCTTTCTTT.

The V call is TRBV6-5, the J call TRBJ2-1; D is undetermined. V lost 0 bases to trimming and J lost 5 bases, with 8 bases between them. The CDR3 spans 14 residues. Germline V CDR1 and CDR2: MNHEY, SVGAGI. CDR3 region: CASSYSFRDNEQFF. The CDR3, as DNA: TGTGCCAGCAGTTACTCCTTTCGCGACAATGAGCAGTTCTTC.

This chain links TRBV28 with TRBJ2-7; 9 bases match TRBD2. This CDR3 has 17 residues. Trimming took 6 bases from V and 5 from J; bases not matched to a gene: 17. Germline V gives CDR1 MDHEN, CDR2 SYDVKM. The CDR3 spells CASSPSLGAGGPHEQYF. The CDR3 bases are TGTGCCAGCAGCCCCTCCCTTGGGGCGGGAGGGCCCCACGAGCAGTACTTC.

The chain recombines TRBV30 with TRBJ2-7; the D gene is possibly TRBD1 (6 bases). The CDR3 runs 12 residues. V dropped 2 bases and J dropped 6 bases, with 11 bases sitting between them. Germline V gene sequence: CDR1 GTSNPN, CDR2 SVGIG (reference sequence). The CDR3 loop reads CAWSSQGPEQYF. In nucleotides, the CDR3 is TGTGCCTGGAGTTCCCAGGGGCCCGAGCAGTACTTC.

The CDR3 DNA follows: TGTGCCAGCAGCTTGGGCAGAAGCAATCAGCCCCAGCATTTT. Its protein is CASSLGRSNQPQHF. This rearrangement joins TRBV5-6 to TRBJ1-5; D unclear. With 0 bases removed from V and 1 base from J, the gap between germline ends came to 5 bases. CDR1 SGHDT and CDR2 YYEEEE come from the germline V gene. This CDR3 is built from 14 residues.

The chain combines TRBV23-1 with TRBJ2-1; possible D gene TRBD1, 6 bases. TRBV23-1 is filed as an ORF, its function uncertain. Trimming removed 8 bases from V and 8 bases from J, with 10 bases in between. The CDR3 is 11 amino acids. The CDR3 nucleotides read TGCGCCAGCGGATCAGGGGATGAGCAGTTCTTC. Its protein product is CASGSGDEQFF.

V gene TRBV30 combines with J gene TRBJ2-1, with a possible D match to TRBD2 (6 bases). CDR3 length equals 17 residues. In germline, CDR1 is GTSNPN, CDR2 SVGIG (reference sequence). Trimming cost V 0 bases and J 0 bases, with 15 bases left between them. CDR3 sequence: CAWSVIGRPRSYNEQFF. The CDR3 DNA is TGTGCCTGGAGTGTGATCGGGAGACCCCGCTCCTACAATGAGCAGTTCTTC. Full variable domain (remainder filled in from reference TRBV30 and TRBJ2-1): SQTIHQWPATLVQPVGSPLSLECTVEGTSNPNLYWYRQAAGRGLQLLFYSVGIGQISSEVPQNLSASRPQDRQFILSSKKLLLSDSGFYLCAWSVIGRPRSYNEQFFGPGTRLTVL.

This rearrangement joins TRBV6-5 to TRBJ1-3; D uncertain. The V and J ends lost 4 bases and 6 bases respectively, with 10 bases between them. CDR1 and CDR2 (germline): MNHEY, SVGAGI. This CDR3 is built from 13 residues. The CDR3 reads CASSSSPANTIYF. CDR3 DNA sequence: TGTGCCAGCAGTTCCTCTCCAGCAAACACCATATATTTT.

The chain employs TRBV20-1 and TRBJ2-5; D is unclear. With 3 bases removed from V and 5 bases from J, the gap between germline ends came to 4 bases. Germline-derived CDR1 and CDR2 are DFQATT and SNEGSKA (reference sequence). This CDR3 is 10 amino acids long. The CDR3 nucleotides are TGCAGTGCTAGTTGGGAGACCCAGTACTTC. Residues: CSASWETQYF.

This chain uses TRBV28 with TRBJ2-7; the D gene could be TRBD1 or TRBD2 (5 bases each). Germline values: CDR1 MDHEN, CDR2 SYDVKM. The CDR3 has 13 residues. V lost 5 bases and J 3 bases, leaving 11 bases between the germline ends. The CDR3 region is CASSGTDRYEQYF. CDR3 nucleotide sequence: TGTGCCAGCAGTGGGACGGACCGCTACGAGCAGTACTTC.

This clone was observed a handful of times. The CDR3 loop is CASRGWTGELFF. CDR3 DNA sequence: TGTGCCAGCAGGGGATGGACCGGGGAGCTGTTTTTT. V usage is TRBV6-4 and J usage is TRBJ2-2; no definite D call. Per the germline V gene, CDR1 is MRHNA and CDR2 is SNTAGT. Trimming left V 6 bases short and J 5 bases short, with 7 bases between. CDR3 length: 12 residues.